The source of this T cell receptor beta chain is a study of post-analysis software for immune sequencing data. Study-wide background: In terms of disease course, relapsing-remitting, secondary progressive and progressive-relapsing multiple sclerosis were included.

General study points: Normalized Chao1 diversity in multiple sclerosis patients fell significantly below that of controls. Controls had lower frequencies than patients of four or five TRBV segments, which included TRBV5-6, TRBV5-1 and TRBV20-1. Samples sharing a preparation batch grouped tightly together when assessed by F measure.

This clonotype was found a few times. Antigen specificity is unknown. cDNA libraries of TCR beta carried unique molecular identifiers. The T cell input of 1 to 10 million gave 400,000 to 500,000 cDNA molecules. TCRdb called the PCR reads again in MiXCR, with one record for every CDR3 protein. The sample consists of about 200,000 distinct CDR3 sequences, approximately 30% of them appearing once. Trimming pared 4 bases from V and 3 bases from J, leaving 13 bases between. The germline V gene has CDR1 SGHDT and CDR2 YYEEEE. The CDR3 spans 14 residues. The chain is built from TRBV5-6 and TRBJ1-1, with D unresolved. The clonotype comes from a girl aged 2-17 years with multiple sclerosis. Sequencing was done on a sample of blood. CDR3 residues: CASSPWPGDTEAFF. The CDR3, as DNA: TGTGCCAGCAGCCCTTGGCCTGGGGACACTGAAGCTTTCTTT.